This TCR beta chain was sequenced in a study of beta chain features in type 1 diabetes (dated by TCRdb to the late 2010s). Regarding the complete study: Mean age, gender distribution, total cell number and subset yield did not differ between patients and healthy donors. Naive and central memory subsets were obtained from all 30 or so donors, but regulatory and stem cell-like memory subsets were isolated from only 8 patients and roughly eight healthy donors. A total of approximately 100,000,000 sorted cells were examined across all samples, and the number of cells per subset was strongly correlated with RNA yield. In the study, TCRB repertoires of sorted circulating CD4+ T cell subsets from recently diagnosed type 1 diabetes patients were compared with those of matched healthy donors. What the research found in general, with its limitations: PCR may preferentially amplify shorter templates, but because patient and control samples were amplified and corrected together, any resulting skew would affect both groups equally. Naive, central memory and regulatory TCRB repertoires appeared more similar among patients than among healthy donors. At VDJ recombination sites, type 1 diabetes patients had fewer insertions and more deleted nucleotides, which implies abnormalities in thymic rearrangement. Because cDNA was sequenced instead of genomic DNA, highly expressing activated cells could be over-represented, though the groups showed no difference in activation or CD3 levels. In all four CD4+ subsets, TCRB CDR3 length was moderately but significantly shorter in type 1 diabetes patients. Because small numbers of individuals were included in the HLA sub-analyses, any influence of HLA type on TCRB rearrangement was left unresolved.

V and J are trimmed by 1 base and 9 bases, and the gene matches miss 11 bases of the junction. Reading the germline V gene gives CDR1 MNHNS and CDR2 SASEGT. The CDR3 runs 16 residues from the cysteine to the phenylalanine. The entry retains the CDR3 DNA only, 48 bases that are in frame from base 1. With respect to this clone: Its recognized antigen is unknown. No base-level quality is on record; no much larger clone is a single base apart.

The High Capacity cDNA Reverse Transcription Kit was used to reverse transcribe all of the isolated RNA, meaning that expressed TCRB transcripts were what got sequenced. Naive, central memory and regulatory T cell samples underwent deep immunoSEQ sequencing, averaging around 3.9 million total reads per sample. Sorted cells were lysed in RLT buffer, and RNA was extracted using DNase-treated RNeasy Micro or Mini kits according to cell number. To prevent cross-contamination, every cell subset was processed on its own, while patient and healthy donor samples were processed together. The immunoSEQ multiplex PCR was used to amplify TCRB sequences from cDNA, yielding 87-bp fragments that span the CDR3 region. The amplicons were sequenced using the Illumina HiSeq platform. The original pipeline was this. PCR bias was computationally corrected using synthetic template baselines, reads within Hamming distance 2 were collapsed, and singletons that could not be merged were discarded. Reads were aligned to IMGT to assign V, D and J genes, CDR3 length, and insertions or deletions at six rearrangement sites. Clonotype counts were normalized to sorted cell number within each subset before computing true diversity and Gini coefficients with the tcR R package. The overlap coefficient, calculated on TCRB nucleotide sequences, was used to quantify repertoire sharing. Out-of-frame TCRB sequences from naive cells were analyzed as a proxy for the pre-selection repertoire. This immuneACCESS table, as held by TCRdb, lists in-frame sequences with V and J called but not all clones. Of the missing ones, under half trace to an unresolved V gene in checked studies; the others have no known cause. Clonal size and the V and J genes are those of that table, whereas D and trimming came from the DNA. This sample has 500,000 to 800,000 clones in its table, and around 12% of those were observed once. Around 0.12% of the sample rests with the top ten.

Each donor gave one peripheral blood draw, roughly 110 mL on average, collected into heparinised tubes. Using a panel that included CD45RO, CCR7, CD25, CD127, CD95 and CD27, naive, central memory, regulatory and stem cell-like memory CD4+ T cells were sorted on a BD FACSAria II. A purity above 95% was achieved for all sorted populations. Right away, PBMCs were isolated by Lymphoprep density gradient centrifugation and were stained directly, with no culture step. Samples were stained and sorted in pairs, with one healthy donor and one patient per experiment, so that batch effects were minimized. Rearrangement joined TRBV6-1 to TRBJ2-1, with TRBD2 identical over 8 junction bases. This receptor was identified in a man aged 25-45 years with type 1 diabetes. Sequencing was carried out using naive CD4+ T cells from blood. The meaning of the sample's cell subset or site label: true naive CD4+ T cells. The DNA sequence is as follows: TGTGCCAGCAGTGAAGTTAGCGGGGCGCCGGGGGGTGAGCAGTTCTTC. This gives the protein CASSEVSGAPGGEQFF.